This TCR beta chain appears in the sequencing data of a study of cytomegalovirus exposure and HLA in healthy donors. Notes on the study in general: TCR beta sequences reportedly predicted most subjects' HLA-A and HLA-B alleles accurately.

On this clone itself: Its target is not known.

Researchers ran the PCR with 60 Vbeta and 13 Jbeta primers. This table comes from immunoSEQ multiplex PCR, and its TCRdb copy is limited to in-frame clones, with some not included. The sample includes 150,000 to 160,000 clones, about 76% seen only once; the top ten take roughly 7.1%. Germline assignment: CDR1 KGHSH and CDR2 LQKENI. This CDR3 is 14 amino acids long. Unmatched junction bases numbered 6, after V lost 5 bases and J lost 5 bases. The genes are TRBV18 and TRBJ2-1; 7 bases match TRBD1. Sequencing input: PBMCs. The receptor was derived from a man aged 25 to 40 in good health and CMV-seropositive. The CDR3 is CASSETGPDNEQFF. The CDR3 DNA sequence: TGTGCCAGCTCAGAGACAGGGCCGGACAATGAGCAGTTCTTC.